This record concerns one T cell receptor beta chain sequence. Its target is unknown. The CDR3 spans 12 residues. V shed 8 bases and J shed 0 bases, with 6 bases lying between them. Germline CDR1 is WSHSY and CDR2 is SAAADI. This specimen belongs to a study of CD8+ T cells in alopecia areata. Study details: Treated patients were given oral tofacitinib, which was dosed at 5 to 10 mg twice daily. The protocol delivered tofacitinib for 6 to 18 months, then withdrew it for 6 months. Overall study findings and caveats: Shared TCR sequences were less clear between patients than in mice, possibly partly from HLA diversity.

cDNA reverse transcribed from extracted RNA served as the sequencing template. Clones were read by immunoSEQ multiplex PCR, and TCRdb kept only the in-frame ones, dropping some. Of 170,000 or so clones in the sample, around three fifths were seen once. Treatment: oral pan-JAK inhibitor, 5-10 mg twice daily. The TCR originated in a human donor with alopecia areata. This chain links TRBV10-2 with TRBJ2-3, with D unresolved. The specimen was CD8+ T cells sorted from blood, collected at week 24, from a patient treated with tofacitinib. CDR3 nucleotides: TGCGCCAGCCTGGGGAGCACAGATACGCAGTATTTT. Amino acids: CASLGSTDTQYF.